The 13 T cell receptor beta chains reported below all come from one sample, sequenced in a study of T cells in Graves' hyperthyroidism and ophthalmopathy. Amplification of TCR beta CDR3 regions used RNA as the template. HTBI primers were employed in a first-round RT-PCR of the TCR CDR3. TCRdb re-called the multiplex PCR reads through MiXCR, storing one row per CDR3 protein. The sample holds hundreds of thousands of distinct CDR3 sequences; under 20% are singletons and the top ten take over 15%. The sequenced material came from blood. Source of these receptors: a woman aged 45-60 years with Graves' hyperthyroidism that later progressed to Graves' ophthalmopathy.

The table lists this clonotype with many counts. J is TRBJ2-7 and V is TRBV12-3 or TRBV12-4; either TRBD1 or TRBD2 may supply D (5 bases each). V was cut by 7 bases and J by 7 bases, with 17 bases left in between. The CDR3 totals 13 residues. Here the CDR3 DNA reads TGTGCCAGCACCTACTTGATGGGGGTAGAGCAGTACTTC. The encoded protein is CASTYLMGVEQYF.

V gene TRBV6-1 combines with J gene TRBJ1-2; D is undetermined. CDR1 and CDR2 from the germline V gene are MNHNS and SASEGT. Trimming removed 7 bases at V and 3 bases at J, with 15 bases between. The CDR3 sequence is 14 residues long. The CDR3 spells CASTSHGEHYGYTF. The CDR3 region has the DNA TGTGCCAGCACCTCGCATGGGGAGCACTATGGCTACACCTTC.

This clonotype was seen repeatedly, ten times or more. The rearrangement joins TRBV7-3 to TRBJ1-6; tentative D call: TRBD1 (6 bases). The germline V and J ends were trimmed by 5 bases and 5 bases, with 13 bases remaining between them. Per germline, CDR1 SGHTA and CDR2 FQGTGA. The CDR3 covers 15 residues. In DNA, the CDR3 is TGTGCCAGCAGCCCAGGACAGCGAAATAATTCACCCCTCCACTTT. This codes for CASSPGQRNNSPLHF. Full variable domain (outside the CDR3, taken from reference TRBV7-3 and TRBJ1-6): GAGVSQTPSNKVTEKGKYVELRCDPISGHTALYWYRQSLGQGPEFLIYFQGTGAADDSGLPNDRFFAVRPEGSVSTLKIQRTERGDSAVYLCASSPGQRNNSPLHFGNGTRLTVT.

This clonotype has at least ten counts. The V call is TRBV20-1, the J call TRBJ2-2, with D unresolved. CDR1 is DFQATT, CDR2 SNEGSKA, per germline (reference sequence). The CDR3 sequence is 14 residues long. The V gene lost 0 bases and the J gene lost 6 bases, with 11 bases spanning the gap. CDR3 loop: CSARDTRGAGELFF. The DNA for the CDR3 is TGCAGTGCTAGAGATACGCGTGGCGCCGGGGAGCTGTTTTTT.

This clonotype was seen repeatedly, ten times or more. The chain employs TRBV12-3 or TRBV12-4 and TRBJ1-6; D is unclear. V was clipped by 6 bases and J by 10 bases, with 13 bases between them. This CDR3 has 13 amino acids. CDR3 region: CASSPAAESPLHF. The CDR3 nucleotides are TGTGCCAGCAGCCCAGCGGCGGAGTCACCCCTCCACTTT.

This clonotype turned up a few times. The CDR3 region is CASSFRQPGVSGELFF. The CDR3 nucleotides are TGTGCCAGCAGTTTCAGACAGCCCGGCGTCTCCGGGGAGCTGTTTTTT. The chain carries TRBV12-3 or TRBV12-4 and TRBJ2-2; D possibly corresponds to TRBD1 (5 bases). This CDR3 region has 16 residues. V shed 3 bases and J shed 6 bases, with 17 bases lying between them.

The V gene is TRBV19, the J gene TRBJ2-1, with 7 nucleotides matching TRBD1. J gave up 0 bases and V 5 bases, and 13 bases lay outside the gene matches. In germline, CDR1 is LNHDA, CDR2 SQIVND (reference sequence). This CDR3 is built from 18 residues. The chain's CDR3 is CASSPHRGKVSSYNEQFF. CDR3 bases: TGTGCCAGTAGTCCGCACAGGGGTAAAGTAAGCTCCTACAATGAGCAGTTCTTC.

The rearrangement joins TRBV9 to TRBJ1-2, with 7 bases that match TRBD1. This CDR3 spans 17 amino acids. Trimming removed 2 bases from V and 2 bases from J; junction bases left unmatched: 12. The germline V gene has CDR1 SGDLS and CDR2 YYNGEE. The CDR3 bases are TGTGCCAGCAGCGTCACAAACAGGGGAAGAGGCAACTATGGCTACACCTTC. This codes for CASSVTNRGRGNYGYTF.

This clonotype was detected a few times. CDR3 amino acids: CSARGLAGHQETQYF. CDR3 DNA: TGCAGTGCTAGAGGATTAGCGGGGCACCAAGAGACCCAGTACTTC. This rearrangement joins TRBV20-1 to TRBJ2-5, with 8 bases matching TRBD2. The V and J ends lost 1 base and 0 bases, in that order; junction bases with no gene match: 4. The CDR3 is 15 residues long. CDR1 is DFQATT and CDR2 is SNEGSKA in the germline V gene (reference sequence).

This clonotype was seen ten or more times. CDR3 region: CASSLRTGGEETQYF. CDR3 DNA: TGTGCCAGCAGCCTACGGACAGGGGGGGAGGAGACCCAGTACTTC. The rearrangement uses TRBV7-8 and TRBJ2-5, with 10 bases identical to TRBD1. This CDR3 comprises 15 residues. Germline loops: CDR1 SGHVS, CDR2 FQNEAQ. The V and J ends lost 5 bases and 5 bases, in that order; junction bases with no gene match: 8.

This clonotype appeared many times. The CDR3 region has the DNA TGTGCCAGCAGTGAGCAAACAGGGGTCGGGAATCAGCCCCAGCATTTT. Translation: CASSEQTGVGNQPQHF. The rearrangement links TRBV6-1 to TRBJ1-5, with 7 bases that match TRBD1. CDR1 and CDR2 from the germline V gene are MNHNS and SASEGT. The CDR3 contains 16 residues. V lost 3 bases to trimming and J lost 4 bases; unmatched junction nucleotides: 9.

The rearrangement links TRBV29-1 to TRBJ1-2; D remains unclear. The CDR3 has 13 residues. Germline CDR1 reads SQVTM; CDR2 reads ANQGSEA. The ends were cut back, 0 bases at V and 5 bases at J, with 10 bases in the middle. The CDR3 sequence is CSVEDLGGYGYTF. CDR3 nucleotides: TGCAGCGTTGAAGATCTCGGCGGGTATGGCTACACCTTC.

V gene TRBV27 combines with J gene TRBJ1-1; 7 bases align to TRBD1. Germline CDR1 MNHEY, CDR2 SMNVEV (reference sequence). V was clipped by 7 bases and J by 5 bases; unmatched bases: 7. The CDR3 contains 13 residues. CDR3 DNA: TGTGCCAGCATTCTCAGGGGGGGAACTGAAGCTTTCTTT. Its protein product is CASILRGGTEAFF.